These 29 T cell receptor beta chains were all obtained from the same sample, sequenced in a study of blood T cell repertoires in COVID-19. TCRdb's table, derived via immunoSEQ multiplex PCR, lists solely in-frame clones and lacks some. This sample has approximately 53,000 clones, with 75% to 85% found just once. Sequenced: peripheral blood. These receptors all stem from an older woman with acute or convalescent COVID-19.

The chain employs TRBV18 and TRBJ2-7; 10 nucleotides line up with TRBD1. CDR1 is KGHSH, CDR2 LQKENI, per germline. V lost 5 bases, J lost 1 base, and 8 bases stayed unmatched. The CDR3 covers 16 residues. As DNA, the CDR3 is TGTGCCAGCTCAACCGGGACAGGGGCGTTTTCCTACGAGCAGTACTTC. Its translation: CASSTGTGAFSYEQYF. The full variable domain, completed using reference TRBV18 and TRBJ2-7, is NAGVMQNPRHLVRRRGQEARLRCSPMKGHSHVYWYRQLPEEGLKFMVYLQKENIIDESGMPKERFSAEFPKEGPSILRIQQVVRGDSAAYFCASSTGTGAFSYEQYFGPGTRLTVT.

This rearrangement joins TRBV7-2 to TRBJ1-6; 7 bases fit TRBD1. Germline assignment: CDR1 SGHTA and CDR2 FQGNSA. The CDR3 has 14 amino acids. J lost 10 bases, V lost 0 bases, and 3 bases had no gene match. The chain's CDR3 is CASSLATGNSPLHF. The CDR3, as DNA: TGTGCCAGCAGCTTAGCGACAGGGAACTCACCCCTCCACTTT.

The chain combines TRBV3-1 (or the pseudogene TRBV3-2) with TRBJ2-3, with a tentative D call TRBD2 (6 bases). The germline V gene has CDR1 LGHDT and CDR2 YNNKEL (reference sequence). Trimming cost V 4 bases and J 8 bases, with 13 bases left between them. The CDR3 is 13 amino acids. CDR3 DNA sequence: TGTGCCAGCAGCCTACCCATGGGGGGTACGCAGTATTTT. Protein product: CASSLPMGGTQYF.

The chain's CDR3 is CASSPETVLSYEQYF. CDR3 DNA sequence: TGTGCCAGCAGTCCAGAGACAGTTCTGTCCTACGAGCAGTACTTC. This chain joins TRBV28 and TRBJ2-7; D is possibly TRBD1 (5 bases). Per the germline V gene, CDR1 is MDHEN and CDR2 is SYDVKM. The CDR3 extends over 15 amino acids. The V end was cut by 5 bases, the J end by 1 base, with 15 bases between.

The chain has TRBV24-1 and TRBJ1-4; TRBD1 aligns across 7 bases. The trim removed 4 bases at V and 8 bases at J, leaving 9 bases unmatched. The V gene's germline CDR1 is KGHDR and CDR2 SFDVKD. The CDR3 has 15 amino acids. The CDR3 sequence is CATSERTGMGEKLFF. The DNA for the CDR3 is TGTGCCACCAGTGAAAGGACAGGCATGGGGGAAAAACTGTTTTTT.

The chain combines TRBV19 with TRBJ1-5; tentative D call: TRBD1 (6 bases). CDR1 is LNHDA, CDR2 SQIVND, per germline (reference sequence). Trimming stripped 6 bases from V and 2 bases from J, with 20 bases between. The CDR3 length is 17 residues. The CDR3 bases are TGTGCCAGTAGCGAGGCCGGACTCCGACAGGGCAATCAGCCCCAGCATTTT. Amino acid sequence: CASSEAGLRQGNQPQHF.

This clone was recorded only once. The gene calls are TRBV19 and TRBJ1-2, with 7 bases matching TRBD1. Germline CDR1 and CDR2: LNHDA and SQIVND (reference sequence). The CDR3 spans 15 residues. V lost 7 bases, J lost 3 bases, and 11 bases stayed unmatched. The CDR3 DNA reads TGTGCCAGTAAAGACCGCAGGGGGGTCGACTATGGCTACACCTTC. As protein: CASKDRRGVDYGYTF.

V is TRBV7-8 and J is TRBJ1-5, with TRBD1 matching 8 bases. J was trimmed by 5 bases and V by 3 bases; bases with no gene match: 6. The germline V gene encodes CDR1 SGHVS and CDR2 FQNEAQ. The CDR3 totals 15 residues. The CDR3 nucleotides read TGTGCCAGCAGCTTTGTGCAGGGGGCGTATCAGCCCCAGCATTTT. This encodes CASSFVQGAYQPQHF.

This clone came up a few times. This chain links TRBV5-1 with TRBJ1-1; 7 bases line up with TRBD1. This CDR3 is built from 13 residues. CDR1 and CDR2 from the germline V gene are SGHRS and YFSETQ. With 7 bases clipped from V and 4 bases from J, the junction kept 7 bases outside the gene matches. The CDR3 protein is CASRQGLGTEAFF. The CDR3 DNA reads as TGCGCCAGCCGACAGGGATTAGGCACTGAAGCTTTCTTT.

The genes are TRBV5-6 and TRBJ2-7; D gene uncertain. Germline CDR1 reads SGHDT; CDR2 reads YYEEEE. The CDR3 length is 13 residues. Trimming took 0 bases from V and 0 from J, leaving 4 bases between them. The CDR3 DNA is TGTGCCAGCAGCTTGGGACACTCCTACGAGCAGTACTTC. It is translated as CASSLGHSYEQYF.

The CDR3 DNA reads as TGTGCCAGCAGTTCTGACAGAGCTTATGGCTACACCTTC. Translated: CASSSDRAYGYTF. The chain uses TRBV12-3 or TRBV12-4 and TRBJ1-2; D may be TRBD1 (5 bases). The CDR3 runs 13 residues. V was trimmed by 4 bases and J by 5 bases, leaving 11 bases between them.

Written as DNA, the CDR3 is TGTGCCAGCAGCCAAGAGACGGGAAGGAGCTCCTACAATGAGCAGTTCTTC. Amino acid sequence: CASSQETGRSSYNEQFF. The chain recombines TRBV4-2 with TRBJ2-1; weak D call: TRBD2 (5 bases). This CDR3 has 17 residues. Germline V gene lookup returns CDR1 LGHNA and CDR2 YNFKEQ. The V end was cut by 0 bases, the J end by 0 bases, with 12 bases between.

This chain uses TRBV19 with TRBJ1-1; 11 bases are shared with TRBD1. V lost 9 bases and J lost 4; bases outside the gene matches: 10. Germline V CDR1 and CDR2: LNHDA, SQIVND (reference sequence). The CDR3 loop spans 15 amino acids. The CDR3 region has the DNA TGTGCCAGCATAAGGGACAGGGGGAGGGGCACTGAAGCTTTCTTT. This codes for CASIRDRGRGTEAFF.

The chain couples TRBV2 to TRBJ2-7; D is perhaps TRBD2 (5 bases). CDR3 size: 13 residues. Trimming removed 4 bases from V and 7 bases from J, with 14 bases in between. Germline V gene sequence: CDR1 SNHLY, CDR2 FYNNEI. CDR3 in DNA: TGTGCCAGCAGTGCGGACTTAACCTGGGAGCAGTACTTC. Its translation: CASSADLTWEQYF.

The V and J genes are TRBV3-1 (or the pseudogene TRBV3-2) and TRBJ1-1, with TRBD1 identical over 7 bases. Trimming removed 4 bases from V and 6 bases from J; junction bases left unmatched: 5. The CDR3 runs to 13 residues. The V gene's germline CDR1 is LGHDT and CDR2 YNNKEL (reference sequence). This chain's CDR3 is CASSPRGSAEAFF. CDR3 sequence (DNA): TGTGCCAGCAGCCCCAGGGGGTCCGCTGAAGCTTTCTTT.

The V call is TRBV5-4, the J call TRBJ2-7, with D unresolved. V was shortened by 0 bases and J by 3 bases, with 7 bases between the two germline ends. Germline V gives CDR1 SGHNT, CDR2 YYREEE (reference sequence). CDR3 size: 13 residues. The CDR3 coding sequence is TGTGCCAGCAGCTTGGCCAACAGCTACGAGCAGTACTTC. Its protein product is CASSLANSYEQYF.

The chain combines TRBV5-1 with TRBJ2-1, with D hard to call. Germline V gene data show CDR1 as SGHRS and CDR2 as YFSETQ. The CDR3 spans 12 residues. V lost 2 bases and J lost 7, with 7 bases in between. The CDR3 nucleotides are TGCGCCAGCAGCTTAGCACTAAATGAGCAGTTCTTC. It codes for CASSLALNEQFF.

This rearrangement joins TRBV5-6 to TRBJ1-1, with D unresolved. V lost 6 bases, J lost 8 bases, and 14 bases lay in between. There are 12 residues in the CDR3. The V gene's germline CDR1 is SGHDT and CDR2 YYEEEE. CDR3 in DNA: TGTGCCAGCATCACCCTGGGAGGCGAAGCTTTCTTT. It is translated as CASITLGGEAFF.

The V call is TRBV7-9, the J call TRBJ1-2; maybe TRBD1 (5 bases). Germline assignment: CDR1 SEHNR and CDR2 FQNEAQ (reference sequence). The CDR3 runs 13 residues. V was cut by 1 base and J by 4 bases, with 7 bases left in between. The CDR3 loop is CASSLGQGYGYTF. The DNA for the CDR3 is TGTGCCAGCAGCTTAGGCCAGGGCTATGGCTACACCTTC.

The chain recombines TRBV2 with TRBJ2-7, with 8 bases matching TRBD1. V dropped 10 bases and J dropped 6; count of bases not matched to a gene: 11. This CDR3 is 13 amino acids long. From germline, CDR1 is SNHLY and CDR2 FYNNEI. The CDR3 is CATGTGFTGEQYF. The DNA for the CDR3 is TGTGCCACCGGGACAGGTTTTACGGGCGAGCAGTACTTC.

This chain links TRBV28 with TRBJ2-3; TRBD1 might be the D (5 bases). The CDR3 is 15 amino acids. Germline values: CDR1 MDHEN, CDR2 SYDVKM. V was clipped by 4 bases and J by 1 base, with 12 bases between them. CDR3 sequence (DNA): TGTGCCAGCAGTTCTGGACATTCGGGCACAGATACGCAGTATTTT. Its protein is CASSSGHSGTDTQYF.

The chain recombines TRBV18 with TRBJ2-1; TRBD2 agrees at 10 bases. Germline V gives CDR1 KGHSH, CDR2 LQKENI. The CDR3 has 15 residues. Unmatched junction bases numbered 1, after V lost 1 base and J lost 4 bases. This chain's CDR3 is CASSPLAGGYNEQFF. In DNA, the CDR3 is TGTGCCAGCTCACCACTAGCGGGGGGATACAATGAGCAGTTCTTC.

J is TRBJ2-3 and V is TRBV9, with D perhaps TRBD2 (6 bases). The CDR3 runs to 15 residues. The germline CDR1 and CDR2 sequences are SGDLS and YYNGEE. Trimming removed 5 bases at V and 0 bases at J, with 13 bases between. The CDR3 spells CASSPLAQSTDTQYF. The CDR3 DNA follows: TGTGCCAGCAGTCCTCTAGCGCAAAGCACAGATACGCAGTATTTT.

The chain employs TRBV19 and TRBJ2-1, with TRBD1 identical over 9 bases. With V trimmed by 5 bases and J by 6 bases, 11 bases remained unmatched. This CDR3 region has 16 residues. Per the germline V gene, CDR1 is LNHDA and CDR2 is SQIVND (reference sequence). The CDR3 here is CASSRWGQGPSNEQFF. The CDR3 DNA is TGTGCCAGTAGTCGCTGGGGACAGGGACCATCCAATGAGCAGTTCTTC.

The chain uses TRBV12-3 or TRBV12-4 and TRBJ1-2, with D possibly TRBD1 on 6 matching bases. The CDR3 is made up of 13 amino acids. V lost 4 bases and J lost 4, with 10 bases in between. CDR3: CASSSGQFYGYTF. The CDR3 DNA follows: TGTGCCAGCAGTTCCGGACAGTTCTATGGCTACACCTTC.

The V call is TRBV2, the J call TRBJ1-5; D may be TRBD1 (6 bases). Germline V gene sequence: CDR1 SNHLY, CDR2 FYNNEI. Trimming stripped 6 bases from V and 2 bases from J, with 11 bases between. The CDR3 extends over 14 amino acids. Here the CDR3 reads CASSSSGGNQPQHF. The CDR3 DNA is TGTGCCAGCAGCTCCTCAGGGGGCAATCAGCCCCAGCATTTT.

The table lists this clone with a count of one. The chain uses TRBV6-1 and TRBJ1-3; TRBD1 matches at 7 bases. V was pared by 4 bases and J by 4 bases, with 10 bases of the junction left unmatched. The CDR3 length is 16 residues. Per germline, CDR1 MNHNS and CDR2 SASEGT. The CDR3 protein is CASSVSWGQMGNTIYF. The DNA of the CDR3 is TGTGCCAGCAGTGTGAGCTGGGGACAGATGGGAAACACCATATATTTT.

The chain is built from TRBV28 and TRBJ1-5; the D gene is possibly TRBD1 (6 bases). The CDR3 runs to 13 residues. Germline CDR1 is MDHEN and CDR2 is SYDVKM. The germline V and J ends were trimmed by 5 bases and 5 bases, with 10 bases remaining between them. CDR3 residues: CASSLQGYQPQHF. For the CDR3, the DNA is TGTGCCAGCAGTCTACAGGGATATCAGCCCCAGCATTTT.

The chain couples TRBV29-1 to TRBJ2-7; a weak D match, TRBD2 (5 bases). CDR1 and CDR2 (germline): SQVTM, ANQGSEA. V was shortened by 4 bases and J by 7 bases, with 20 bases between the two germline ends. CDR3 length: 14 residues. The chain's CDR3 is CSVGSSGVSREQYF. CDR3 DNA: TGCAGCGTTGGATCCAGCGGCGTTTCCAGGGAGCAGTACTTC.